What follows are 27 T cell receptor beta chains derived from one specimen sequenced in a study of blood T cell repertoires in COVID-19 (dated by TCRdb to the early 2020s). Library method: the immunoSEQ multiplex PCR assay. TCRdb took this table from immuneACCESS and kept in-frame rearrangements with V and J called. Such tables lack part of the clones; where checked against another copy, unresolved V genes explain under half of the gap, and the rest is unexplained. Recorded for this sample are 350,000 to 450,000 clones; 75% to 90% of them occurred a single time. The ten largest clones represent about 3.6% of the sample. The sequencing input was peripheral blood. The receptors derive from a woman aged 18-29 years with acute or convalescent COVID-19.

The V and J genes are TRBV7-4 and TRBJ1-6; 10 nucleotides line up with TRBD1. With 4 bases clipped from V and 7 bases from J, the junction kept 7 bases outside the gene matches. CDR1 SGHVT and CDR2 SQSDAQ come from the germline V gene. The CDR3 is 16 amino acids. CDR3 region: CASSSNMDRGNSPLHF. CDR3 nucleotides: TGTGCCAGCAGCTCTAACATGGACAGGGGGAATTCACCCCTCCACTTT.

This clone has just one count. The rearrangement uses TRBV27 and TRBJ1-2, with a possible D match to TRBD1 (6 bases). V was clipped by 3 bases and J by 6 bases, with 11 bases between them. The CDR3 has 13 residues. In germline, CDR1 is MNHEY, CDR2 SMNVEV (reference sequence). The chain's CDR3 is CASSFLGADGYTF. CDR3 DNA sequence: TGTGCCAGCAGTTTTTTGGGGGCGGATGGCTACACCTTC.

This clone showed up just a few times. J is TRBJ1-1 and V is TRBV29-1, with D perhaps matching TRBD1 (6 bases). CDR1 and CDR2 from the germline V gene are SQVTM and ANQGSEA. This CDR3 region has 10 residues. V was trimmed by 7 bases and J by 11 bases, leaving 14 bases between them. This chain's CDR3 is CSASGESAFF. CDR3 nucleotides: TGCAGCGCTTCAGGGGAGTCGGCTTTCTTT.

This chain connects TRBV6-1 to TRBJ1-1, with D unresolved. V dropped 0 bases and J dropped 6 bases, with 14 bases sitting between them. This CDR3 is 15 amino acids long. Germline-derived CDR1 and CDR2 are MNHNS and SASEGT. CDR3 DNA sequence: TGTGCCAGCAGTGAAGCGGCGGTTTTTAGTCCTGAAGCTTTCTTT. Residues: CASSEAAVFSPEAFF.

The chain joins TRBV3-1 (or the pseudogene TRBV3-2) to TRBJ1-2; a weak D match, TRBD1 (5 bases). The CDR3 is 15 residues long. Germline V gene lookup returns CDR1 LGHDT and CDR2 YNNKEL (reference sequence). The ends were cut back, 5 bases at V and 3 bases at J, with 16 bases in the middle. The CDR3 sequence is CASSAKQGLDYGYTF. Here the CDR3 DNA reads TGTGCCAGCAGCGCAAAGCAGGGTCTGGACTATGGCTACACCTTC.

The rearrangement uses TRBV4-1 and TRBJ2-1, with 7 nucleotides matching TRBD2. Germline CDR1 is MGHRA and CDR2 is YSYEKL. V was clipped by 0 bases and J by 0 bases; unmatched bases: 5. There are 17 residues in the CDR3. The CDR3 reads CASSQEVPSGSYNEQFF. The CDR3 coding sequence is TGCGCCAGCAGCCAAGAAGTCCCTAGCGGCTCCTACAATGAGCAGTTCTTC.

V and J are TRBV5-4 and TRBJ2-1; 8 bases line up with TRBD2. The CDR3 is made up of 13 amino acids. With V trimmed by 2 bases and J by 10 bases, 5 bases remained unmatched. Per germline, CDR1 SGHNT and CDR2 YYREEE (reference sequence). The CDR3 coding sequence is TGTGCCAGCAGCTTCCGGGGGGGCCTCGAGCAGTTCTTC. Translated: CASSFRGGLEQFF.

This clone was detected only once. The V and J genes are TRBV12-3 or TRBV12-4 and TRBJ1-5; D perhaps matches TRBD1 (5 bases). V lost 5 bases, J lost 6 bases, and 11 bases lay in between. CDR3 length: 13 residues. CDR3 DNA sequence: TGTGCCAGCAGTGGTCAGGGCTCTCAGCCCCAGCATTTT. Its protein product is CASSGQGSQPQHF.

The rearrangement joins TRBV5-1 to TRBJ2-1, with D hard to call. The CDR3 sequence is 15 residues long. Trimming took 0 bases from V and 6 from J, leaving 13 bases between them. Per the germline V gene, CDR1 is SGHRS and CDR2 is YFSETQ. CDR3 nucleotide sequence: TGCGCCAGCAGCTTGGGCACTGACACCGTCAATGAGCAGTTCTTC. Translated, it gives CASSLGTDTVNEQFF.

This sequence joins TRBV27 and TRBJ1-5; TRBD1 aligns across 8 bases. V dropped 4 bases and J dropped 4; count of bases not matched to a gene: 6. This CDR3 region has 15 residues. Per germline, CDR1 MNHEY and CDR2 SMNVEV (reference sequence). The CDR3 protein is CASSWTGSSNQPQHF. Here the CDR3 DNA reads TGTGCCAGCAGTTGGACAGGGTCGTCAAATCAGCCCCAGCATTTT.

This clone was counted once. The chain links TRBV13 to TRBJ1-4; D might be TRBD1 (5 bases). The germline V gene has CDR1 PRHDT and CDR2 FYEKMQ (reference sequence). The V and J ends lost 0 bases and 7 bases respectively, with 6 bases between them. The CDR3 is 13 amino acids. CDR3 in DNA: TGTGCCAGCAGCTTAGGCCAGGGTGAAAAACTGTTTTTT. Amino acids: CASSLGQGEKLFF.

This chain uses TRBV30 with TRBJ1-2; D gene ambiguous. CDR3 length equals 16 residues. The V and J ends lost 2 bases and 4 bases respectively, with 20 bases between them. CDR1 and CDR2 from the germline V gene are GTSNPN and SVGIG (reference sequence). The DNA for the CDR3 is TGTGCCTGGAGTTCACAGATCCTCCGACGGATCTATGGCTACACCTTC. This gives the protein CAWSSQILRRIYGYTF.

V is TRBV14 and J is TRBJ1-1; D is perhaps TRBD1 (5 bases). This CDR3 has 14 residues. Germline V gives CDR1 SGHDN, CDR2 FVKESK. Deletions cut 4 bases from V and 5 bases from J, with 14 bases between. The CDR3 protein is CASSLSGGFTEAFF. In DNA form, the CDR3 reads TGTGCCAGCAGCCTGAGCGGGGGGTTTACTGAAGCTTTCTTT.

This chain links TRBV4-2 with TRBJ1-4; the D is unclear. V lost 0 bases and J 15 bases, leaving 17 bases between the germline ends. This CDR3 is built from 14 residues. CDR1 LGHNA and CDR2 YNFKEQ come from the germline V gene. The CDR3 coding sequence is TGTGCCAGCAGCCAAGATGGAGGCTTGGAATGGATGTTTTTT. Its translation: CASSQDGGLEWMFF.

The V call is TRBV12-3 or TRBV12-4, the J call TRBJ1-6; no firm D call. V was cut by 6 bases and J by 10 bases, with 13 bases left in between. The CDR3 loop spans 13 amino acids. The CDR3 protein is CASSREGGSPLHF. The DNA for the CDR3 is TGTGCCAGCAGCCGGGAAGGAGGATCACCCCTCCACTTT.

This clone was observed at least ten times. CDR3 nucleotide sequence: TGTGCCAGTAGGTCGGGGGTGGGGACTAGCAATCAGCCCCAGCATTTT. Its protein is CASRSGVGTSNQPQHF. The rearrangement uses TRBV19 and TRBJ1-5; D perhaps matches TRBD1 (5 bases). This CDR3 contains 16 residues. Germline V gives CDR1 LNHDA, CDR2 SQIVND (reference sequence). Trimming took 6 bases from V and 0 from J, leaving 15 bases between them.

This clone occurred once. The rearrangement uses TRBV6-5 and TRBJ1-1; 8 bases fit TRBD1. The trim removed 6 bases at V and 3 bases at J, leaving 9 bases unmatched. CDR3 length: 15 residues. Germline loops: CDR1 MNHEY, CDR2 SVGAGI. The CDR3 DNA sequence: TGTGCCAGCAGCGGGACAGGTTTCGGGTACACTGAAGCTTTCTTT. This sequence encodes CASSGTGFGYTEAFF.

This clone appeared a few times. The chain carries TRBV7-4 and TRBJ2-2, with 9 bases matching TRBD2. V gave up 2 bases and J gave up 5 bases; unmatched junction bases: 9. The CDR3 covers 17 residues. Germline CDR1 reads SGHVT; CDR2 reads SQSDAQ. DNA of the CDR3: TGTGCCAGCAGCTTAAAGCGCGGGAGGGCATTTACCGGGGAGCTGTTTTTT. Its protein is CASSLKRGRAFTGELFF.

J is TRBJ2-5 and V is TRBV3-1 (or the pseudogene TRBV3-2), with 10 bases lining up with TRBD2. Germline assignment: CDR1 LGHDT and CDR2 YNNKEL (reference sequence). Trimming cost V 4 bases and J 6 bases; bases outside gene matches: 11. The CDR3 covers 16 residues. CDR3 loop: CASSLGLAGVGKTQYF. DNA of the CDR3: TGTGCCAGCAGCCTTGGGCTAGCGGGGGTCGGGAAGACCCAGTACTTC.

The CDR3 sequence is CASSLRGYEQYF. The CDR3 nucleotides read TGTGCCAGCTCACTTCGGGGATACGAGCAGTACTTC. This chain joins TRBV18 and TRBJ2-7; D perhaps matches TRBD2 (5 bases). The V and J ends lost 4 bases and 4 bases respectively, with 8 bases between them. The CDR3 has 12 residues. CDR1 KGHSH and CDR2 LQKENI come from the germline V gene.

The gene calls are TRBV15 and TRBJ1-2; D not resolved. The ends were cut back, 3 bases at V and 8 bases at J, with 16 bases in the middle. Germline V CDR1 and CDR2: LNHNV, YYDKDF (reference sequence). This CDR3 has 14 amino acids. CDR3: CATSSYQTARGYTF. DNA of the CDR3: TGTGCCACCAGCAGCTATCAGACGGCGCGGGGCTACACCTTC. The full variable domain, completed using reference TRBV15 and TRBJ1-2, is DAMVIQNPRYQVTQFGKPVTLSCSQTLNHNVMYWYQQKSSQAPKLLFHYYDKDFNNEADTPDNFQSRRPNTSFCFLDIRSPGLGDTAMYLCATSSYQTARGYTFGSGTRLTVV.

This sequence joins TRBV11-2 and TRBJ2-5; D unclear. V was trimmed by 1 base and J by 1 base, leaving 7 bases between them. In germline, CDR1 is SGHAT, CDR2 FQNNGV. The CDR3 contains 14 residues. CDR3 protein: CASSLGRVQETQYF. CDR3 nucleotide sequence: TGTGCCAGCAGCTTAGGACGGGTCCAAGAGACCCAGTACTTC.

J is TRBJ2-1 and V is TRBV11-1; 9 bases align to TRBD2. Losses at the gene ends were 5 bases for V and 13 bases for J; bases not matched to a gene: 15. The CDR3 runs 15 residues. Germline CDR1 reads SGHAT; CDR2 reads FQDESV (reference sequence). CDR3 in amino acids: CASSLTEGTSRQQFF. The CDR3 DNA sequence: TGTGCCAGCAGCCTAACAGAAGGGACTAGCAGACAACAGTTCTTC.

The gene calls are TRBV6-5 and TRBJ1-2; tentatively, D is TRBD1 (5 bases). Trimming stripped 2 bases from V and 6 bases from J, with 19 bases between. Germline V gene sequence: CDR1 MNHEY, CDR2 SVGAGI. This CDR3 has 16 amino acids. CDR3 coding DNA: TGTGCCAGCAGTTACCCTAAGCACGACAGACACAATGGCTACACCTTC. This encodes CASSYPKHDRHNGYTF.

This clone occurred once. The junction does not match germline at one end; this may be a read error. The genes are TRBV7-3 and TRBJ2-2; 10 nucleotides align to TRBD2. This CDR3 region has 16 residues. CDR1 is SGHTA, CDR2 FQGTGA, per germline. The CDR3 sequence: CASSLQAGGPTGELFF. The CDR3 bases are TGCGCCAGCAGCCTACAAGCGGGGGGGCCGACCGGGGAGCTGTTTTTT.

This chain links TRBV19 with TRBJ1-2; D call uncertain. Germline V lookup: CDR1 LNHDA, CDR2 SQIVND (reference sequence). Trimming took off 5 bases at V and 4 bases at J, with 5 bases between the two ends. This CDR3 is 11 amino acids long. CDR3 DNA: TGTGCCAGTAGTCTGGCCTATGGCTACACCTTC. Residues: CASSLAYGYTF.

The rearrangement joins TRBV7-8 to TRBJ1-2, with a tentative D call TRBD1 (6 bases). Germline V gives CDR1 SGHVS, CDR2 FQNEAQ. The CDR3 contains 15 residues. V was clipped by 5 bases and J by 0 bases, with 13 bases between them. The CDR3 region is CASSRSGDSNYGYTF. The CDR3 nucleotides are TGTGCCAGCAGCCGTTCAGGGGATTCTAACTATGGCTACACCTTC.